This T cell receptor beta chain was found in a study of blood T cell repertoires in COVID-19. Study summary: Whether acute or convalescent, the COVID-19 samples came from the United States, Italy and Spain.

V shed 4 bases and J shed 2 bases, with 9 bases lying between them. The CDR3 runs to 13 residues. The germline gives CDR1 SGHDT, CDR2 YYEEEE. Assay used: immunoSEQ multiplex PCR; TCRdb lists only in-frame clones, some missing. Of about 290,000 clones listed, approximately 86% are singletons. Source material: peripheral blood. The gene calls are TRBV5-6 and TRBJ1-2; possible D gene TRBD1, 6 bases. This receptor was identified in a woman between 50 and 59 years old with active or convalescent COVID-19. Here the CDR3 reads CASSPGENYGYTF. The CDR3 region has the DNA TGTGCCAGCAGCCCAGGGGAGAACTATGGCTACACCTTC.